This passage covers 17 T cell receptor beta chains from one sample sequenced in a study of regulatory dendritic cells for organ transplantation. The assay was immunoSEQ multiplex PCR, and TCRdb's table has in-frame clones only and misses some. The repertoire holds some 35,000 clones, with approximately 91% as singletons. Input material: naive CD4+ T cells from blood. Subset here: CD45RA+ naive T cells. These receptors all come from a human donor in good health.

The genes are TRBV5-1 and TRBJ2-2; TRBD1 matches at 9 bases. The CDR3 runs to 17 residues. The V segment lost 0 bases and the J segment 5 bases; nucleotides outside the gene matches: 8. Germline V lookup: CDR1 SGHRS, CDR2 YFSETQ. Here the CDR3 DNA reads TGCGCCAGCAGCTTGGGCTTAGGGACAGGGCGTACCGGGGAGCTGTTTTTT. It specifies CASSLGLGTGRTGELFF.

The V gene is TRBV11-2, the J gene TRBJ2-2, with D unresolved. The V and J ends lost 5 bases and 3 bases respectively, with 7 bases between them. Germline assignment: CDR1 SGHAT and CDR2 FQNNGV. The length of the CDR3 is 13 residues. The CDR3 DNA reads TGTGCCAGCAGCATTTGGGACACCGGGGAGCTGTTTTTT. Translation: CASSIWDTGELFF.

In nucleotides, the CDR3 is TGTGCCTGGACTATAAGACAGGGCCCGTTCTTC. Protein product: CAWTIRQGPFF. The rearrangement joins TRBV30 to TRBJ2-1; TRBD1 agrees at 7 bases. This CDR3 spans 11 amino acids. CDR1 is GTSNPN, CDR2 SVGIG, per germline (reference sequence). The V segment lost 4 bases and the J segment 15 bases; nucleotides outside the gene matches: 9.

This clone was detected a few times. CDR3 residues: CASSLRGSGNTIYF. CDR3 in DNA: TGTGCCAGCAGCTTACGGGGTTCTGGAAACACCATATATTTT. The chain links TRBV7-9 to TRBJ1-3; D unresolved. Germline V gene sequence: CDR1 SEHNR, CDR2 FQNEAQ (reference sequence). V lost 2 bases, J lost 1 base, and 6 bases lay in between. The CDR3 length is 14 residues.

The sample holds one count of this clone. The chain combines TRBV20-1 with TRBJ1-2; no clear D gene. CDR1 is DFQATT and CDR2 is SNEGSKA in the germline V gene (reference sequence). The CDR3 consists of 11 residues. Trimming pared 4 bases from V and 8 bases from J, leaving 11 bases between. CDR3 DNA sequence: TGCAGTGCTACGGCCGCGGGGGGCTACACCTTC. Protein: CSATAAGGYTF.

The chain joins TRBV4-1 to TRBJ1-1; D not certain. V was clipped by 1 base and J by 3 bases, with 9 bases between them. The CDR3 length is 14 residues. Germline V CDR1 and CDR2: MGHRA, YSYEKL. DNA for the CDR3: TGCGCCAGCAGCCAAGTGTGGGGAGACACTGAAGCTTTCTTT. Protein product: CASSQVWGDTEAFF.

The gene calls are TRBV4-3 and TRBJ2-2, with 12 bases lining up with TRBD2. Trimming at V came to 0 bases and at J to 4 bases, leaving 6 bases not matched to a gene. The CDR3 sequence is 18 residues long. Germline CDR1 is LGHNA and CDR2 is YSLEER. The CDR3: CASSQEGTSGLGTGELFF. CDR3 coding DNA: TGCGCCAGCAGCCAAGAGGGGACTAGCGGGCTGGGCACCGGGGAGCTGTTTTTT.

V gene TRBV4-3 combines with J gene TRBJ1-5, with no clear D. V lost 0 bases and J 4 bases, leaving 7 bases between the germline ends. The CDR3 consists of 14 residues. Germline V CDR1 and CDR2: LGHNA, YSLEER. DNA of the CDR3: TGCGCCAGCAGCCAAGAGTGGGCTAATCAGCCCCAGCATTTT. This gives the protein CASSQEWANQPQHF.

The chain combines TRBV29-1 with TRBJ2-7, with 7 bases aligning to TRBD1. CDR3 length: 12 residues. Trimming removed 1 base from V and 12 bases from J; junction bases left unmatched: 9. CDR1 and CDR2 from the germline V gene are SQVTM and ANQGSEA. The CDR3 spells CSVEVGDSFMYF. CDR3 DNA: TGCAGCGTTGAAGTAGGGGACAGTTTCATGTACTTC.

V and J are TRBV28 and TRBJ2-7; 9 bases line up with TRBD2. Trimming took 8 bases from V and 3 from J; bases not matched to a gene: 8. This CDR3 spans 14 amino acids. CDR1 MDHEN and CDR2 SYDVKM come from the germline V gene. The CDR3 DNA follows: TGTGCCAGCCGGGCGGGGACTAGCTACTACGAGCAGTACTTC. It codes for CASRAGTSYYEQYF.

The V gene is TRBV30, the J gene TRBJ1-5; TRBD1 is a possible D gene (6 bases). From germline, CDR1 is GTSNPN and CDR2 SVGIG (reference sequence). V was cut by 4 bases and J by 0 bases, with 13 bases left in between. This CDR3 region has 15 residues. The CDR3: CAWTQGKISNQPQHF. CDR3 bases: TGTGCCTGGACCCAGGGGAAAATTAGCAATCAGCCCCAGCATTTT.

The rearrangement links TRBV11-2 to TRBJ2-3; the D gene is possibly TRBD1 (6 bases). The CDR3 runs 15 residues. The V end was cut by 3 bases, the J end by 5 bases, with 15 bases between. Germline V gives CDR1 SGHAT, CDR2 FQNNGV. The CDR3 reads CASSFLTGFVDTQYF. Here the CDR3 DNA reads TGTGCCAGCAGCTTTTTGACAGGTTTTGTAGATACGCAGTATTTT.

The sample holds one count of this clone. The chain links TRBV18 to TRBJ1-3; 8 bases are shared with TRBD1. Per germline, CDR1 KGHSH and CDR2 LQKENI. This CDR3 is 15 amino acids long. V was pared by 4 bases and J by 7 bases, with 9 bases of the junction left unmatched. For the CDR3, the DNA is TGTGCCAGCTCACGGACAGGGATCGGGGAGAACACCATATATTTT. Translating gives CASSRTGIGENTIYF.

This chain connects TRBV5-5 to TRBJ2-1; 9 nucleotides line up with TRBD2. Germline assignment: CDR1 SGHKS and CDR2 YYEKEE (reference sequence). V shed 4 bases and J 2 bases; nucleotides not matched to a gene: 4. CDR3 size: 15 residues. CDR3 nucleotide sequence: TGTGCCAGCAGCAGGCGGGAGGGTCCCTACAATGAGCAGTTCTTC. This sequence encodes CASSRREGPYNEQFF.

This clone was counted a few times. The chain recombines TRBV4-1 with TRBJ1-5, with 7 nucleotides matching TRBD1. Germline trimming cut 1 base from V and 6 bases from J; bases unmatched to any gene: 9. CDR3 length equals 16 residues. From germline, CDR1 is MGHRA and CDR2 YSYEKL. This CDR3 is CASSQGRGTGIQPQHF. The CDR3 DNA follows: TGCGCCAGCAGCCAAGGCAGGGGGACTGGCATTCAGCCCCAGCATTTT.

The chain has TRBV5-5 and TRBJ1-1; no definite D call. Germline lookup yields CDR1 SGHKS and CDR2 YYEKEE (reference sequence). This CDR3 is 15 amino acids long. V shed 2 bases and J shed 11 bases, with 22 bases lying between them. CDR3 sequence (DNA): TGTGCCAGCAGCTTAGATCCCGGGGTCCCGGCCCCTGCTTTCTTT. It yields the protein CASSLDPGVPAPAFF. Full variable domain (missing parts from reference TRBV5-5 and TRBJ1-1): DAGVTQSPTHLIKTRGQQVTLRCSPISGHKSVSWYQQVLGQGPQFIFQYYEKEERGRGNFPDRFSARQFPNYSSELNVNALLLGDSALYLCASSLDPGVPAPAFFGQGTRLTVV.

A remark on this clone: Different DNA sequences within this sample yield the same CDR3. The genes are TRBV4-2 and TRBJ2-4; TRBD2 might be the D (7 bases). The CDR3 covers 15 residues. Germline values: CDR1 LGHNA, CDR2 YNFKEQ. Trimming pared 1 base from V and 6 bases from J, leaving 13 bases between. The CDR3: CASSQVYGGANIQYF. The DNA for the CDR3 is TGTGCCAGCAGCCAAGTTTATGGGGGGGCAAACATTCAGTACTTC.